The present entry profiles one T cell receptor (beta chain) with its context. The antigen is not known. PCR was performed using 60 Vbeta and 13 Jbeta primers. Data came from immunoSEQ multiplex PCR; TCRdb stores just in-frame clones and leaves some out. The data show 110,000 to 150,000 clones, around four fifths seen once. These data are taken from a study of cytomegalovirus exposure and HLA in healthy donors. The CDR3 has 15 residues. V was pared by 0 bases and J by 0 bases, with 1 base of the junction left unmatched. Germline-derived CDR1 and CDR2 are SGHRS and YFSETQ. Broader study findings: A later analysis linked around 17,000 TCR beta sequences to HLA alleles at 0.05 false discovery rate. Compared with the roughly 700-donor mean, an Asian-associated ancestry cluster reportedly had fewer N-insertions, according to a later analysis. Per a prior analysis, the majority of TCR beta V segments were productive roughly 87% or roughly 30% of the time. 87-base-pair reads could not separate some V segments, including TRBV6-2 and TRBV6-3.

This chain connects TRBV5-1 to TRBJ2-7; 9 nucleotides agree with TRBD2. This TCR came from a female donor in good health and CMV-seronegative. Sequencing was carried out using PBMCs. The CDR3 DNA follows: TGCGCCAGCAGCTTGGGGACTAGCGTCTCCTACGAGCAGTACTTC. Translated, it gives CASSLGTSVSYEQYF.